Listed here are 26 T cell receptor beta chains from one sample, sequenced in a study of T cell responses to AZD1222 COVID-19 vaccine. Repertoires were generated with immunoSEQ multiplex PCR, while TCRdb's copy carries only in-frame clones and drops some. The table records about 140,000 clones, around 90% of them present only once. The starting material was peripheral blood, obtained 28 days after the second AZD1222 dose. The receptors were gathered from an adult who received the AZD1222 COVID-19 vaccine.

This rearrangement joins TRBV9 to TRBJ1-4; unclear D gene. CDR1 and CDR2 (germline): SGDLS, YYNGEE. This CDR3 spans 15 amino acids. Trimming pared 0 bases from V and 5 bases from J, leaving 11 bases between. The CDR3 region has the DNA TGTGCCAGCAGCGTAGGGTGGGCTCCGAATGAAAAACTGTTTTTT. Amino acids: CASSVGWAPNEKLFF. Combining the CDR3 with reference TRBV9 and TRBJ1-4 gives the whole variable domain DSGVTQTPKHLITATGQRVTLRCSPRSGDLSVYWYQQSLDQGLQFLIQYYNGEERAKGNILERFSAQQFPDLHSELNLSSLELGDSALYFCASSVGWAPNEKLFFGSGTQLSVL.

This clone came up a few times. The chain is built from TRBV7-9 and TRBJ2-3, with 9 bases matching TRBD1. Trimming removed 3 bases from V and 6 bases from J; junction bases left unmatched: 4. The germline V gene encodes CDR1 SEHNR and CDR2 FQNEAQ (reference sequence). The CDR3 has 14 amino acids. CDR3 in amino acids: CASSLDRGHDTQYF. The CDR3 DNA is TGTGCCAGCAGCTTGGACAGGGGACACGATACGCAGTATTTT.

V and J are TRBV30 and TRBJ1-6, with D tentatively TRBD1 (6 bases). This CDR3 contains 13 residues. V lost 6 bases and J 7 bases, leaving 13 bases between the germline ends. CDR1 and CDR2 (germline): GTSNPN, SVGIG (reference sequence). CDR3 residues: CACSEGGNSPLHF. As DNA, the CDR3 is TGTGCCTGTTCTGAGGGGGGGAATTCACCCCTCCACTTT.

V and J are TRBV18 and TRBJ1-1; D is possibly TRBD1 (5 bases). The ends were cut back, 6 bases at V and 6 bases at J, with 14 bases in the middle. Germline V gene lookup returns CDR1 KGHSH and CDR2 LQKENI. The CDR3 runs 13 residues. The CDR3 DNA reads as TGTGCCAGCTCGCCCGGGGGGGGTCCTGAAGCTTTCTTT. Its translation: CASSPGGGPEAFF. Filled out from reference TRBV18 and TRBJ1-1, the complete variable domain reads NAGVMQNPRHLVRRRGQEARLRCSPMKGHSHVYWYRQLPEEGLKFMVYLQKENIIDESGMPKERFSAEFPKEGPSILRIQQVVRGDSAAYFCASSPGGGPEAFFGQGTRLTVV.

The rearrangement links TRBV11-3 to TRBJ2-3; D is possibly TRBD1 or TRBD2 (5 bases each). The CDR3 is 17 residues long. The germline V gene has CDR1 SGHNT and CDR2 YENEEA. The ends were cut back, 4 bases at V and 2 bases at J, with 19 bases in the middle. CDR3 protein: CASSSLRDPSSTDTQYF. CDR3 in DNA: TGTGCCAGCAGCTCTTTACGGGACCCCTCCTCCACAGATACGCAGTATTTT.

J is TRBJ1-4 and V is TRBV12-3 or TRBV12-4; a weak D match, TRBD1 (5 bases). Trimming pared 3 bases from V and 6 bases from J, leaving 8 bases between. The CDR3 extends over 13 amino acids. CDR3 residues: CASSLVRDEKLFF. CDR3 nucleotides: TGTGCCAGCAGTTTGGTCAGGGATGAAAAACTGTTTTTT.

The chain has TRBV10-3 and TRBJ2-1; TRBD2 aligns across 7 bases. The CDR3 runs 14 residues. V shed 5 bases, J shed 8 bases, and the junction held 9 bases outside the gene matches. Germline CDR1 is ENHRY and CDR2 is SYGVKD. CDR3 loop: CAISIRTSFDEQFF. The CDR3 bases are TGTGCCATCAGTATAAGGACTAGTTTCGATGAGCAGTTCTTC.

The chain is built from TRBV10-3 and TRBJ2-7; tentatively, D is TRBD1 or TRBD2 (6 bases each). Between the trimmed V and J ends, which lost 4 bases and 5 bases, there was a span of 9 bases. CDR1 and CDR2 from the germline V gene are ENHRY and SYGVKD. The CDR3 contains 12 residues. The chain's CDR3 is CAISGGADEQYF. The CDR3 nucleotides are TGTGCCATCAGTGGGGGGGCCGACGAGCAGTACTTC.

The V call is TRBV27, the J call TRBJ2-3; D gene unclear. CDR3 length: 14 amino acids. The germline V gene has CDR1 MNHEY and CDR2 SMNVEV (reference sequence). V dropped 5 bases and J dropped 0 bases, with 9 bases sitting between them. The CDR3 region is CASSRGASTDTQYF. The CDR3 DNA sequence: TGTGCCAGCAGTCGAGGAGCTAGCACAGATACGCAGTATTTT.

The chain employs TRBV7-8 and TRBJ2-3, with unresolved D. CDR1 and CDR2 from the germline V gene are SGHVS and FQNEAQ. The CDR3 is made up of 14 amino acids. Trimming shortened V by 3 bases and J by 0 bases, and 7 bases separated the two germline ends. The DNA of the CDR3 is TGTGCCAGCAGCTTTGGAGTTAGCACAGATACGCAGTATTTT. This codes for CASSFGVSTDTQYF.

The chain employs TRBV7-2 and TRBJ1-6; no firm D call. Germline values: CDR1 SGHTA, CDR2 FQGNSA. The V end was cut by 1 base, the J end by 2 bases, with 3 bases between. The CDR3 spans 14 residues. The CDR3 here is CASSLVPYNSPLHF. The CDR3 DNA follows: TGTGCCAGCAGCTTAGTACCCTATAATTCACCCCTCCACTTT.

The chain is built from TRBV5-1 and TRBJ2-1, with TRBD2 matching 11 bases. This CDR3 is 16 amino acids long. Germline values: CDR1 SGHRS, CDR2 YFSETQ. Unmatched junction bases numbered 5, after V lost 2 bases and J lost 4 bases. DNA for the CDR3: TGCGCCAGCAGCTTCACTAGCGGGGGACCGTACAATGAGCAGTTCTTC. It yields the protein CASSFTSGGPYNEQFF.

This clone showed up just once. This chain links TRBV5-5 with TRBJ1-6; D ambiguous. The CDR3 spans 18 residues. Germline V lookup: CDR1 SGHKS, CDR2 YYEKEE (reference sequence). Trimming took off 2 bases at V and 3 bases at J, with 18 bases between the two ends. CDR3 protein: CASSFVPGTPNYNSPLHF. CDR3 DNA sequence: TGTGCCAGCAGCTTCGTTCCGGGCACACCAAACTATAATTCACCCCTCCACTTT. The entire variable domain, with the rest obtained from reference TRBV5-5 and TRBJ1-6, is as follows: DAGVTQSPTHLIKTRGQQVTLRCSPISGHKSVSWYQQVLGQGPQFIFQYYEKEERGRGNFPDRFSARQFPNYSSELNVNALLLGDSALYLCASSFVPGTPNYNSPLHFGNGTRLTVT.

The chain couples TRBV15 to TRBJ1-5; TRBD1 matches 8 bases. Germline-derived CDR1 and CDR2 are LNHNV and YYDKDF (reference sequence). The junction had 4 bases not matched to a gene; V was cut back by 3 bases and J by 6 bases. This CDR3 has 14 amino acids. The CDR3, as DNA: TGTGCCACCAGCAGCGGGACAGGTGGTCAGCCCCAGCATTTT. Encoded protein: CATSSGTGGQPQHF.

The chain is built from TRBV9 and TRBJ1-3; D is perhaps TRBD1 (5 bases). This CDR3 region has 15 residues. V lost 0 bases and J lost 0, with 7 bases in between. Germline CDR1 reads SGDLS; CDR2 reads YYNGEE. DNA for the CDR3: TGTGCCAGCAGCGTAGGGGACGGCTCTGGAAACACCATATATTTT. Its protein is CASSVGDGSGNTIYF.

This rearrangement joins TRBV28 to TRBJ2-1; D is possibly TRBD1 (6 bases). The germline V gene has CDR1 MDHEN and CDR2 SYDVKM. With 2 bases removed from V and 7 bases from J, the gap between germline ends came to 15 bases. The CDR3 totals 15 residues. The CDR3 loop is CASSLGQGIKNEQFF. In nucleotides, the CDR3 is TGTGCCAGCAGTTTAGGTCAGGGGATCAAAAATGAGCAGTTCTTC. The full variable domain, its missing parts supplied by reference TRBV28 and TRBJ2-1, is DVKVTQSSRYLVKRTGEKVFLECVQDMDHENMFWYRQDPGLGLRLIYFSYDVKMKEKGDIPEGYSVSREKKERFSLILESASTNQTSMYLCASSLGQGIKNEQFFGPGTRLTVL.

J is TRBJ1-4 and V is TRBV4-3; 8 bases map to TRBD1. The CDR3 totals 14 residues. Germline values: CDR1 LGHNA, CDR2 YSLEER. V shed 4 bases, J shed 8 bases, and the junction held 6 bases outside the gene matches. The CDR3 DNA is TGCGCCAGCAGCCTCGGGACAGGTGGAGAAAAACTGTTTTTT. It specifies CASSLGTGGEKLFF.

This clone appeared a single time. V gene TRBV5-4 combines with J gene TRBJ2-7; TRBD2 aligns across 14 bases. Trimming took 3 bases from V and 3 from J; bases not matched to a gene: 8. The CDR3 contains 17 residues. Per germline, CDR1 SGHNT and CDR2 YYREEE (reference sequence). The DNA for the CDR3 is TGTGCCAGCAGCTCCCAACTAGGACTAGCGGGAGGCTACGAGCAGTACTTC. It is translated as CASSSQLGLAGGYEQYF.

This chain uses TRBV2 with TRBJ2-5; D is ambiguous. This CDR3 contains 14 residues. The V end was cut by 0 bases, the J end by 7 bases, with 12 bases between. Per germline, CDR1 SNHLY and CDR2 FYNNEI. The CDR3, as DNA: TGTGCCAGCAGTGAAGCTATGGGGATGGGGACCCAGTACTTC. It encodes CASSEAMGMGTQYF. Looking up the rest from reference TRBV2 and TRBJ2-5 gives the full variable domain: EPEVTQTPSHQVTQMGQEVILRCVPISNHLYFYWYRQILGQKVEFLVSFYNNEISEKSEIFDDQFSVERPDGSNFTLKIRSTKLEDSAMYFCASSEAMGMGTQYFGPGTRLLVL.

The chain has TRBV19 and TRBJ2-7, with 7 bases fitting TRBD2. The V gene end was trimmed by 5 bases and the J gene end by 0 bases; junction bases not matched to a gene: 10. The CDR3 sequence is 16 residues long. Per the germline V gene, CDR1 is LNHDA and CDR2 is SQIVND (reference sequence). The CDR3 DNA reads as TGTGCCAGTAGTCTCTCCGGGGGGTTAAGCTCCTACGAGCAGTACTTC. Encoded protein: CASSLSGGLSSYEQYF.

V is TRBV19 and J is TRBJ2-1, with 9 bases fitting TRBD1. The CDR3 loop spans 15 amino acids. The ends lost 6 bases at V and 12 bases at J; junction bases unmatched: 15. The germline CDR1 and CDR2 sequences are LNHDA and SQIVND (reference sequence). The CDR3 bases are TGTGCCAGTAGGAAACCGGGACAGGGCCAGTTGGGGCAGTTCTTC. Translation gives CASRKPGQGQLGQFF.

Here the CDR3 reads CASSLVGTGAIQETQYF. DNA of the CDR3: TGTGCCAGCAGCTTAGTCGGGACAGGGGCCATCCAAGAGACCCAGTACTTC. The rearrangement uses TRBV7-2 and TRBJ2-5; TRBD1 matches 10 bases. The CDR3 loop spans 17 amino acids. The V gene's germline CDR1 is SGHTA and CDR2 FQGNSA. J lost 1 base, V lost 1 base, and 6 bases had no gene match.

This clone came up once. The CDR3 DNA reads TGTGCCAGCAGTTCGGGACAGGGAGTCTACGAGCAGTACTTC. Protein: CASSSGQGVYEQYF. The chain combines TRBV27 with TRBJ2-7, with TRBD1 identical over 9 bases. The CDR3 runs 14 residues. The V gene end was trimmed by 4 bases and the J gene end by 3 bases; junction bases not matched to a gene: 4. CDR1 and CDR2 (germline): MNHEY, SMNVEV (reference sequence).

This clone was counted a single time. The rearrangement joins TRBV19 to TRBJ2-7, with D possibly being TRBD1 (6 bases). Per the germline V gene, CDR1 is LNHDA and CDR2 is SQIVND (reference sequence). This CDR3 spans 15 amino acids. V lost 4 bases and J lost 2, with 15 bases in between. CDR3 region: CASSKQGFGTYEQYF. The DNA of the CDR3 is TGTGCCAGTAGTAAACAGGGTTTCGGGACCTACGAGCAGTACTTC.

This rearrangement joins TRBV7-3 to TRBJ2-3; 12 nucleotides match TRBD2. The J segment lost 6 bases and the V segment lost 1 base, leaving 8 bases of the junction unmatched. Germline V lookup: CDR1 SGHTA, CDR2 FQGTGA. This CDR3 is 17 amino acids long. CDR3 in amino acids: CASSLNPPLAGGDTQYF. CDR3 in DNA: TGTGCCAGCAGCTTAAATCCGCCCCTAGCGGGAGGGGATACGCAGTATTTT.

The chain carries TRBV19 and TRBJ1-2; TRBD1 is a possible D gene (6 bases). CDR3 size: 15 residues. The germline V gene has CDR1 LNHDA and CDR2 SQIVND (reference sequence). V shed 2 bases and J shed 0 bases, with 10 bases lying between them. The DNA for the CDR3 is TGTGCCAGTAGTATACAGGGGCAAGCTAACTATGGCTACACCTTC. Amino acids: CASSIQGQANYGYTF.